The source of this T cell receptor beta chain is a study of T-cell reconstitution after alpha-beta-depleted transplantation in children. Study-wide results and caveats: Fresh T-cell production supplied most of the T-cell counts and diversity seen one year after transplant. It was reported that alpha-beta T cells came from several hundred expanded graft clones (about two months after transplant).

Germline CDR1 DFQATT, CDR2 SNEGSKA (reference sequence). This CDR3 region has 16 residues. Deletions cut 1 base from V and 4 bases from J, with 17 bases between. Points on this clonotype: Antigen specificity is unknown.

TCRbeta library preparation incorporated unique molecular identifiers. TCRdb used MiXCR to reprocess the PCR reads, holding one entry per CDR3 protein. The data hold about 830,000 distinct CDR3 sequences, with about 15% observed a single time. The sequenced sample was PBMCs, mostly from graft donor cells, obtained 360 days after TCRalphabeta/CD19-depleted stem cell transplant. The sequence was obtained from a male patient between 10 and 17 years old who had a stem cell transplant for acute lymphoblastic leukemia, so the T cells may come from the graft donor. The chain combines TRBV20-1 with TRBJ2-1; maybe TRBD2 (6 bases). The CDR3 reads CSARVQAGPSYNEQFF. The CDR3 region has the DNA TGCAGTGCTAGAGTTCAGGCGGGACCGTCTTACAATGAGCAGTTCTTC.